This T cell receptor beta chain was captured in a study of response to subunit inactivated influenza vaccine. General study findings and limits: Authors suggested seasonal influenza vaccinations each recruit few new T cells.

TCRdb called the RT-PCR reads again in MiXCR, with one record for every CDR3 protein. The sample gives about 650,000 distinct CDR3 sequences, approximately 14% of which show up once; approximately 10% is in the top ten. Details on this clonotype: Its antigen is as yet unknown.

J lost 2 bases, V lost 5 bases, and 11 bases had no gene match. This CDR3 has 19 residues. Germline loops: CDR1 MNHNS, CDR2 SASEGT. This rearrangement joins TRBV6-1 to TRBJ2-1; 14 bases fit TRBD2. The sample here was PBMCs from blood, taken about 11 days after vaccination. This receptor was taken from a man aged 45-65 years who received an inactivated influenza vaccine. The chain's CDR3 is CASSPLGTSGRATYNEQFF. The DNA of the CDR3 is TGTGCCAGCAGTCCCCTTGGGACTAGCGGGAGAGCGACCTACAATGAGCAGTTCTTC.